This T cell receptor (beta chain) was sequenced in a study of blood T cell repertoires in COVID-19 (dated by TCRdb to 2018 to 2021). Turning to the overall study: Samples covering the acute and convalescent phases of COVID-19 were provided by collaborators in the United States, Italy and Spain. Deeply sampled blood TCRbeta repertoires from subjects exposed to, actively infected with, or recovered from COVID-19 were included in the dataset. The repertoires were released in a freely available public database intended as a resource for research on the immune response to SARS-CoV-2. Samples were obtained from the ongoing ImmuneRACE study (first 160 participants) and from roughly 1,300 subjects provided by 6 global collaborators. The sample metadata nearly always contained a de-identified subject ID, COVID-19 status, age in years and sex. The material from the prospective study consisted of cDNA or gDNA derived from T cells, B-cell-depleted T cells, or PBMCs. Where available, HLA class I and class II types were obtained from metadata supplied by the sample provider rather than from assay-based typing. General findings and caveats noted by the study authors: The amount of clinical and demographic metadata varied by source and participant and was provided uncurated.

The immunoSEQ Assay, a bias-controlled multiplex PCR, was used to amplify TCRbeta CDR3 regions from genomic DNA. The published analysis was carried out like this. Nucleated cell counts per sample were estimated from amplification of reference gene primers within the assay. Sequence reads were collapsed and filtered to measure the absolute abundance of every unique TCRbeta CDR3 rearrangement. For each sample, productive Simpson clonality was calculated as the square root of Simpson's diversity index across productive rearrangements. The clones in this table, taken by TCRdb from immuneACCESS, are in-frame only. Not every clone is retained; where verified, under half of the shortfall comes from an unresolved V gene, and the cause of the rest is unknown. For V, J and clone size, that table is used; D and trimming come from the DNA. The sample has about 220,000 clones on record, 80% of them singletons. Jointly, the top ten make up 5.5% to 8.5% of the sample.

This clone appeared once. The antigen it recognizes is unknown. The sample holds no much larger clone one base away, and base qualities are not on file. Whole blood was collected in K2EDTA tubes by collaborating institutions according to the institutions' own protocols. For TCRbeta analysis, collaborators shipped samples as frozen whole blood, isolated PBMCs, or DNA extracted from either of those sample types. The sequenced sample was peripheral blood. This sequence originates from a woman aged 70 to 79 with acute or convalescent COVID-19.

The CDR3 corresponds to CASSLGLRGGQQETQYF. The DNA sequence reads TGTGCCAGCAGCTTAGGATTGCGGGGGGGACAACAAGAGACCCAGTACTTC. The chain joins TRBV7-2 to TRBJ2-5; 9 of the junction bases match TRBD2. Including cysteine and phenylalanine, the CDR3 has 17 amino acids. Of the read, only the CDR3 DNA is kept; its 51 bases are in frame from base 1. CDR1 and CDR2, looked up from the germline V gene, are SGHTA and FQGNSA. The germline V and J ends show losses of 1 base and 2 bases respectively, and no gene match explains 8 bases of the junction. With all but the CDR3 taken from the reference TRBV7-2 and TRBJ2-5 genes, the full variable domain is: GAGVSQSPSNKVTEKGKDVELRCDPISGHTALYWYRQSLGQGLEFLIYFQGNSAPDKSGLPSDRFSAERTGGSVSTLTIQRTQQEDSAVYLCASSLGLRGGQQETQYFGPGTRLLVL.